This is a list of T cell receptor beta chains from one sample in a study of human T cells and chemical hapten exposure. TCRdb reanalysed the RACE reads using MiXCR and keeps one entry per CDR3 protein. The sample has fewer than 200,000 distinct CDR3 sequences; under 25% are singletons. The sequencing used whole blood, collected in connection with sensitization to the hapten diphenylcyclopropenone (DPC). The receptors here all came from a woman between 45 and 65 years old with alopecia areata. Some clones in this sample may be carry-over from other donors' samples. Both conserved end residues are part of each CDR3. The D gene is left open where the match is weak. Size values are once, few and many counts, or a class for expanded clones, and some rows have none.

CASSFATGSQPQHF TGTGCCAGCAGTTTCGCGACAGGGAGTCAGCCCCAGCATTTT TRBD1 NA TRBJ1-5 TRBV12-3/TRBV12-4
CASSLRVRNQPQHF TGTGCCAGCAGTTTGCGGGTCCGCAATCAGCCCCAGCATTTT NA few TRBJ1-5 TRBV28
CASSQAAGGQFF TGTGCCAGCAGCCAAGCGGCAGGGGGACAGTTCTTC TRBD1 many TRBJ2-1 TRBV3-1
CASSLAGGDGAQETQYF TGCGCCAGCAGCTTGGCCGGGGGGGACGGAGCACAAGAGACCCAGTACTTC TRBD2 few TRBJ2-5 TRBV5-1
CSASSGSTDTQYF TGCAGTGCGTCTAGCGGAAGCACAGATACGCAGTATTTT TRBD2 few TRBJ2-3 TRBV20-1
CASSALAGVRDTQYF TGTGCCAGCAGTGCTTTAGCGGGAGTGCGAGATACGCAGTATTTT TRBD2 few TRBJ2-3 TRBV2
CASSFLMATTNQPQHF TGTGCCAGCAGTTTTCTTATGGCAACCACCAATCAGCCCCAGCATTTT NA few TRBJ1-5 TRBV12-3/TRBV12-4
CSANGRPTEAFF TGCAGCGCTAACGGACGGCCAACTGAAGCTTTCTTT NA NA TRBJ1-1 TRBV29-1
CASSFGTGYGYTF TGTGCCAGCAGTTTTGGGACAGGCTATGGCTACACCTTC TRBD1 NA TRBJ1-2 TRBV27
CASSSLDEQFF TGTGCCAGCAGCTCCCTTGATGAGCAGTTCTTC NA NA TRBJ2-1 TRBV7-2
CASSVRLPQGSSSYNEQFF TGTGCCAGCAGCGTCCGACTACCTCAGGGGTCCAGCTCCTACAATGAGCAGTTCTTC NA NA TRBJ2-1 TRBV11-2
CASSLTGALGTGELFF TGTGCCAGCAGCTTGACAGGGGCGCTGGGCACCGGGGAGCTGTTTTTT TRBD1 NA TRBJ2-2 TRBV5-6
CASSLGAGGIGSYNEQFF TGTGCCAGCAGCTTAGGAGCGGGAGGGATTGGTTCCTACAATGAGCAGTTCTTC TRBD2 few TRBJ2-1 TRBV7-9
CASRDRVNEQFF TGTGCCAGCAGAGACAGGGTCAATGAGCAGTTCTTC TRBD1 few TRBJ2-1 TRBV27
CSPTAYEQYF TGCAGCCCTACCGCCTACGAGCAGTACTTC NA few TRBJ2-7 TRBV29-1
CASSQDGQDEKLFF TGTGCCAGCAGCCAAGACGGACAGGATGAAAAACTGTTTTTT TRBD1 NA TRBJ1-4 TRBV4-2
CSVEGWASGTVGTGELFF TGCAGCGTTGAAGGCTGGGCTAGCGGGACCGTGGGCACCGGGGAGCTGTTTTTT TRBD2 NA TRBJ2-2 TRBV29-1